The present T cell receptor beta chain was sequenced within a study of blood T cell repertoires in COVID-19. Produced via immunoSEQ multiplex PCR; TCRdb's table is partial and in-frame only. Of 150,000 to 160,000 clones listed, roughly 80% are singletons. Per the germline V gene, CDR1 is SNHLY and CDR2 is FYNNEI. The CDR3 is 14 residues long. J gave up 0 bases and V 9 bases, and 4 bases lay outside the gene matches. This receptor was taken from a man at least 80 years old with acute or convalescent COVID-19. Specimen: peripheral blood. The chain has TRBV2 and TRBJ1-5; 8 bases agree with TRBD1. CDR3: CASQQGDSNQPQHF. In nucleotides, the CDR3 is TGTGCCAGTCAACAGGGGGATAGCAATCAGCCCCAGCATTTT.